A single sample is the source of the 16 T cell receptor beta chains below, sequenced in a study of molecular identifiers for immune sequencing clone quantification. MiXCR, applied by TCRdb to the PCR reads, yields one record per CDR3 protein. The sample holds approximately 36,000 distinct CDR3 sequences; around 20% are singletons and the top ten take more than 6.5%. Sequenced material: naive CD8+ T cells from blood, with Jurkat cell RNA spiked in. Sample subset: FACS-sorted CD8+CD4-CCR7+CD45RA+ naive T cells. Every receptor here comes from a human donor in good health. Some libraries in this study had Jurkat cell RNA spiked in.

This clonotype was found many times. This chain links TRBV4-3 with TRBJ2-7, with D perhaps given as TRBD1 or TRBD2 (5 bases each). Germline V gene sequence: CDR1 LGHNA, CDR2 YSLEER. The CDR3 is 14 residues long. Deletions cut 1 base from V and 1 base from J, with 8 bases between. The CDR3 spells CASSQVRGSYEQYF. The CDR3 DNA reads TGCGCCAGCAGCCAAGTGAGGGGTTCCTACGAGCAGTACTTC.

The V gene is TRBV18, the J gene TRBJ2-2, with D maybe TRBD2 (6 bases). Trimming took off 6 bases at V and 4 bases at J, with 18 bases between the two ends. From germline, CDR1 is KGHSH and CDR2 LQKENI. The CDR3 loop spans 16 amino acids. Here the CDR3 reads CASSKGLASLTGELFF. The DNA for the CDR3 is TGTGCCAGCTCCAAGGGTCTAGCGTCGCTCACCGGGGAGCTGTTTTTT.

This clonotype occurred many times. The chain combines TRBV14 with TRBJ1-4; D perhaps matches TRBD1 (6 bases). Per the germline V gene, CDR1 is SGHDN and CDR2 is FVKESK. The CDR3 consists of 19 residues. V was pared by 4 bases and J by 4 bases, with 25 bases between. The CDR3 DNA reads TGTGCCAGCAGCCCAGATAGCCAGGGGCGGATAGATCGTAATGAAAAACTGTTTTTT. Residues: CASSPDSQGRIDRNEKLFF.

The chain employs TRBV20-1 and TRBJ2-7, with 8 nucleotides matching TRBD1. The CDR3 totals 14 residues. In germline, CDR1 is DFQATT, CDR2 SNEGSKA (reference sequence). V was pared by 5 bases and J by 7 bases, with 13 bases of the junction left unmatched. The CDR3 loop reads CSALTGTGTGEQYF. As DNA, the CDR3 is TGCAGTGCTCTTACCGGGACAGGTACTGGGGAGCAGTACTTC.

This clonotype came up many times. The chain joins TRBV29-1 to TRBJ2-2; D gene unclear. Between the trimmed V and J ends, which lost 5 bases and 1 base, there was a span of 8 bases. The CDR3 has 13 amino acids. Germline CDR1 reads SQVTM; CDR2 reads ANQGSEA. CDR3 sequence: CSVQVLNTGELFF. The CDR3 bases are TGCAGCGTTCAGGTCTTGAACACCGGGGAGCTGTTTTTT.

With respect to this clonotype: A much larger clone differs from this one at a single base, so this may be a read error. This chain joins TRBV27 and TRBJ1-2; D is undetermined. This CDR3 has 13 amino acids. Germline V CDR1 and CDR2: MNHEY, SMNVEV (reference sequence). V dropped 6 bases and J dropped 3 bases, with 11 bases sitting between them. CDR3 residues: CASRGRTDYGYTF. CDR3 in DNA: TGTGCCAGCAGAGGGAGGACGGACTATGGCTACACCTTC.

As concerns this clonotype: The junction shows a germline mismatch at one end, possibly a read error. V and J are TRBV25-1 and TRBJ2-7; D is possibly TRBD1 (5 bases). Germline assignment: CDR1 MGHDK and CDR2 SYGVNS. This CDR3 comprises 15 residues. The CDR3 DNA reads as TGTGCCAGCAGTGACCCGGACACGTTCTCCTGCGAGCAGTACTTC. Translating it yields CASSDPDTFSCEQYF.

V and J are TRBV3-2 and TRBJ2-7; TRBD1 reflects the table's D call only, with no check against the DNA. TRBV3-2 is assigned pseudogene status. This CDR3 has 15 residues. The CDR3 reads CVSSHSRDRGHEQYF. As DNA, the CDR3 is TGTGTCAGCAGCCACAGCCGGGACAGGGGCCACGAGCAGTACTTC.

In its sample, this clonotype was seen many times. The V gene is TRBV6-2 or TRBV6-3, the J gene TRBJ2-5; TRBD2 matches 10 bases. There are 18 residues in the CDR3. Per the germline V gene, CDR1 is MNHEY and CDR2 is SVGEGT. With 0 bases clipped from V and 1 base from J, the junction kept 8 bases outside the gene matches. The CDR3 bases are TGTGCCAGCAGTTACTCGGGTTTTACTAGCGGGATCCAAGAGACCCAGTACTTC. Translating gives CASSYSGFTSGIQETQYF.

This clonotype has a count of ten or more. The rearrangement links TRBV5-6 to TRBJ2-7; 9 bases match TRBD1. This CDR3 comprises 14 residues. V was pared by 4 bases and J by 4 bases, with 6 bases of the junction left unmatched. The germline CDR1 and CDR2 sequences are SGHDT and YYEEEE. The CDR3 sequence is CASSTGTGFYEQYF. In nucleotides, the CDR3 is TGTGCCAGCAGCACCGGGACAGGGTTTTACGAGCAGTACTTC.

This clonotype appeared a single time. A much larger clone differs from this one at a single base, so this may be a read error. The gene calls are TRBV12-3 or TRBV12-4 and TRBJ1-2; D is unresolved. The CDR3 runs to 13 residues. The CDR3 sequence: CAGSRYRNGGYTF. CDR3 sequence (DNA): TGTGCCGGCAGTCGTTACCGAAATGGTGGCTACACCTTC.

In its sample, this clonotype was seen many times. The rearrangement uses TRBV10-3 and TRBJ2-1; D call uncertain. Germline V gives CDR1 ENHRY, CDR2 SYGVKD. The V end lost 0 bases, the J end lost 0 bases, and 21 bases lay between the germline ends. CDR3 length equals 20 residues. For the CDR3, the DNA is TGTGCCATCAGTGAGTCGGGGATCCTTGGCGGCGAAAGCTCCTACAATGAGCAGTTCTTC. It encodes CAISESGILGGESSYNEQFF.

This clonotype is classed as medium-sized (0.01 to 0.1%). The chain carries TRBV4-1 and TRBJ2-5; TRBD1 might be the D (7 bases). The CDR3 totals 15 residues. CDR1 and CDR2 (germline): MGHRA, YSYEKL. Trimming removed 1 base at V and 4 bases at J, with 13 bases between. In nucleotides, the CDR3 is TGCGCCAGCAGCCAAGGGCAGGGGGGCGGAGAGACCCAGTACTTC. Residues: CASSQGQGGGETQYF.

The sample holds many counts of this clonotype. This rearrangement joins TRBV7-9 to TRBJ2-5, with TRBD2 identical over 9 bases. Germline V gene lookup returns CDR1 SEHNR and CDR2 FQNEAQ (reference sequence). V was clipped by 2 bases and J by 5 bases; unmatched bases: 12. The CDR3 totals 17 residues. This CDR3 reads CASSLTASGEGGETQYF. DNA for the CDR3: TGTGCCAGCAGCTTAACGGCTAGCGGGGAGGGGGGCGAGACCCAGTACTTC. The full variable domain, completed using reference TRBV7-9 and TRBJ2-5, is DTGVSQNPRHKITKRGQNVTFRCDPISEHNRLYWYRQTLGQGPEFLTYFQNEAQLEKSRLLSDRFSAERPKGSFSTLEIQRTEQGDSAMYLCASSLTASGEGGETQYFGPGTRLLVL.

This clonotype was seen a single time. The gene calls are TRBV7-6 and TRBJ2-7; 7 bases agree with TRBD1. J gave up 1 base and V 5 bases, and 5 bases lay outside the gene matches. Germline V gene sequence: CDR1 SGHVS, CDR2 FNYEAQ. CDR3 length: 14 amino acids. DNA of the CDR3: TGTGCCAGCAGCCCGGCAGGGGGATCCTACGAGCAGTACTTC. This gives the protein CASSPAGGSYEQYF.

The sample holds many counts of this clonotype. This chain joins TRBV28 and TRBJ2-3; D unclear. The CDR3 consists of 14 residues. The V gene's germline CDR1 is MDHEN and CDR2 SYDVKM. V shed 4 bases and J shed 4 bases, with 12 bases lying between them. The CDR3 reads CASSSVVRSDTQYF. CDR3 DNA: TGTGCCAGCAGTTCTGTAGTTAGGTCAGATACGCAGTATTTT.